Given below is one TCR beta chain in context. MiXCR, run by TCRdb on the 5' RACE reads, gives a single entry per CDR3 protein. Of about 200,000 distinct CDR3 sequences in the sample, over 9% were seen once. The CDR3 spans 12 residues. The ends were cut back, 0 bases at V and 11 bases at J, with 12 bases in the middle. The germline CDR1 and CDR2 sequences are GTSNPN and SVGIG (reference sequence). The source of the sample is a study of T-cell memory formation after mild COVID-19. The material sequenced was PBMCs or a T cell subset sorted from them (not recorded which). This clonotype originated in a young man who had mild COVID-19 (a few samples of this study predate the infection). Cell type and time point are not known. V gene TRBV30 combines with J gene TRBJ2-3; no clear D gene. CDR3 nucleotides: TGTGCCTGGAGTGTACAAGGCCTTAGGCAGTATTTT. As protein: CAWSVQGLRQYF. The full variable domain, with the rest looked up from reference TRBV30 and TRBJ2-3, is SQTIHQWPATLVQPVGSPLSLECTVEGTSNPNLYWYRQAAGRGLQLLFYSVGIGQISSEVPQNLSASRPQDRQFILSSKKLLLSDSGFYLCAWSVQGLRQYFGPGTRLTVL.